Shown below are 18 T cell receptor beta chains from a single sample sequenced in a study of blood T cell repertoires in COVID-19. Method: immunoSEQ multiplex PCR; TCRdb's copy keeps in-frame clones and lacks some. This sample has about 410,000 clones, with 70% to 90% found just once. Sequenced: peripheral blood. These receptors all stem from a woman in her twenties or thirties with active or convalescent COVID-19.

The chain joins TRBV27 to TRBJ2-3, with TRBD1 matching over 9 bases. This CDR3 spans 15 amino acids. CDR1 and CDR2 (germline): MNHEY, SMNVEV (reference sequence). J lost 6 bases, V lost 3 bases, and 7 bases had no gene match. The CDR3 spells CASSFDRGSGDTQYF. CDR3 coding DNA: TGTGCCAGCAGTTTCGACAGGGGGTCAGGGGATACGCAGTATTTT.

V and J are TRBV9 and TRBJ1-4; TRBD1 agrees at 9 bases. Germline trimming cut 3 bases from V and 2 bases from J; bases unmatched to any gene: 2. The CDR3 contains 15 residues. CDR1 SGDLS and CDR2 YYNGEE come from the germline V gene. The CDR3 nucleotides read TGTGCCAGCAGCGGAGGGACAGGGACTAATGAAAAACTGTTTTTT. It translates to CASSGGTGTNEKLFF.

CDR3 protein: CASSSTAGGIYEQYF. For the CDR3, the DNA is TGTGCCAGCAGTTCGACGGCGGGAGGGATCTACGAGCAGTACTTC. The J gene is TRBJ2-7, the V gene TRBV28, with TRBD2 identical over 9 bases. This CDR3 contains 15 residues. J lost 3 bases, V lost 4 bases, and 7 bases had no gene match. Germline CDR1 MDHEN, CDR2 SYDVKM.

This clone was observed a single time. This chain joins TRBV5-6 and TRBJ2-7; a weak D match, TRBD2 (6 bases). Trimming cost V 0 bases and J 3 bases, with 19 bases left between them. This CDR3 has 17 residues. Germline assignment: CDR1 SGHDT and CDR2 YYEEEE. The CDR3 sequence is CASSLGRIGGALYEQYF. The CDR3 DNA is TGTGCCAGCAGCTTGGGCCGTATTGGCGGGGCTCTCTACGAGCAGTACTTC. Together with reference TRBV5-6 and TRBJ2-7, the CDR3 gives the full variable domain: DAGVTQSPTHLIKTRGQQVTLRCSPKSGHDTVSWYQQALGQGPQFIFQYYEEEERQRGNFPDRFSGHQFPNYSSELNVNALLLGDSALYLCASSLGRIGGALYEQYFGPGTRLTVT.

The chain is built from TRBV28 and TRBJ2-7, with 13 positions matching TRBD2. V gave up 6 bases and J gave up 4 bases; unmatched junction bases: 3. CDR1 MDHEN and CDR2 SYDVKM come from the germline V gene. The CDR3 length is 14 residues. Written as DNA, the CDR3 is TGTGCCAGCAGCAGGACTAGCGGGAGTTACGAGCAGTACTTC. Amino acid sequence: CASSRTSGSYEQYF. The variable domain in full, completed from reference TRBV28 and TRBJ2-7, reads DVKVTQSSRYLVKRTGEKVFLECVQDMDHENMFWYRQDPGLGLRLIYFSYDVKMKEKGDIPEGYSVSREKKERFSLILESASTNQTSMYLCASSRTSGSYEQYFGPGTRLTVT.

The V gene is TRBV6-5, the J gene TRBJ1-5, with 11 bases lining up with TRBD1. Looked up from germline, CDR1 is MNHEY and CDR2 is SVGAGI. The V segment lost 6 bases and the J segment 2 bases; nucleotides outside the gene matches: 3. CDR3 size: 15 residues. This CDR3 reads CASSRTGGGNQPQHF. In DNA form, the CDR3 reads TGTGCCAGCAGCAGGACAGGGGGCGGCAATCAGCCCCAGCATTTT.

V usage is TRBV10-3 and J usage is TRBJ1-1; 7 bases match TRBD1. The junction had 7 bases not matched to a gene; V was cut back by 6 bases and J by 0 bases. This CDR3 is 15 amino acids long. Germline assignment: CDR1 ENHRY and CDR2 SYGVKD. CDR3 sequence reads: CAISGTGEMNTEAFF. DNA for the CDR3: TGTGCCATCAGCGGAACAGGGGAAATGAACACTGAAGCTTTCTTT.

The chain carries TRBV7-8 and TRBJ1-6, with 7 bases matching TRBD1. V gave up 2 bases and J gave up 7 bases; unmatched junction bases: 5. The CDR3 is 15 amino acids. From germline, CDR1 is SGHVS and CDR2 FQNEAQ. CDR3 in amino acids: CASSLWGQSNSPLHF. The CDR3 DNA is TGTGCCAGCAGCTTATGGGGACAGTCAAATTCACCCCTCCACTTT.

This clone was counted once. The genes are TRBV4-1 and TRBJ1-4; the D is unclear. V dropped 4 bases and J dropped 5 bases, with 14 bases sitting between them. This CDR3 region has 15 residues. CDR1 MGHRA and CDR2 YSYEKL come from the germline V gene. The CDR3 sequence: CASSPPIRINEKLFF. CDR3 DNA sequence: TGCGCCAGCAGCCCCCCGATTAGAATCAATGAAAAACTGTTTTTT.

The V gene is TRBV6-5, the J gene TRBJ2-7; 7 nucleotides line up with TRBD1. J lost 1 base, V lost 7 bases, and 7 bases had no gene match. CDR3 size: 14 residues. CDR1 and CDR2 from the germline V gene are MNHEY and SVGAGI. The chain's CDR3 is CASKRQGTSYEQYF. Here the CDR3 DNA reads TGTGCCAGCAAACGACAGGGAACTTCCTACGAGCAGTACTTC.

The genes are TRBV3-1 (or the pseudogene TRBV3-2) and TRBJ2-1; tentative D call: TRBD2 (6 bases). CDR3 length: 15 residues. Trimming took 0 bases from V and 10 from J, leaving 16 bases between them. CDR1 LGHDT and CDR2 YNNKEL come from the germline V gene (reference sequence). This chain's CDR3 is CASSQEALASAEQFF. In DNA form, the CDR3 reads TGTGCCAGCAGCCAAGAGGCCCTAGCGTCAGCCGAGCAGTTCTTC.

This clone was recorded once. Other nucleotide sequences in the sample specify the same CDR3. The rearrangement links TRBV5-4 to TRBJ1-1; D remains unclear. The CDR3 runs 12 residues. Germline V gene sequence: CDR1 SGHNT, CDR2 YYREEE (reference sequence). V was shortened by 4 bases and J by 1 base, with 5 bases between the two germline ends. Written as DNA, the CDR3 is TGTGCCAGCAGCGAGGGGAACACTGAAGCTTTCTTT. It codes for CASSEGNTEAFF. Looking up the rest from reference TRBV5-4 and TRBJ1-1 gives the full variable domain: ETGVTQSPTHLIKTRGQQVTLRCSSQSGHNTVSWYQQALGQGPQFIFQYYREEENGRGNFPPRFSGLQFPNYSSELNVNALELDDSALYLCASSEGNTEAFFGQGTRLTVV.

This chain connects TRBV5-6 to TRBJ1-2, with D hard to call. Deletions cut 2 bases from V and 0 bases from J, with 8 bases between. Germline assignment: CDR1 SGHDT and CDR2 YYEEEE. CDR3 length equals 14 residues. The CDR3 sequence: CASSFPGTNYGYTF. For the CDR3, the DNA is TGTGCCAGCAGCTTCCCAGGAACTAACTATGGCTACACCTTC.

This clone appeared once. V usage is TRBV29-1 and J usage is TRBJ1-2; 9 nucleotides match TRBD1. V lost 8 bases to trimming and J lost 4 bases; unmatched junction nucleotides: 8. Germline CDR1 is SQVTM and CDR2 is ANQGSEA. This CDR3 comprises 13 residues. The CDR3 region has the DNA TGCAGCATCACTCCGACAGGGGGCTATGGCTACACCTTC. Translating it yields CSITPTGGYGYTF.

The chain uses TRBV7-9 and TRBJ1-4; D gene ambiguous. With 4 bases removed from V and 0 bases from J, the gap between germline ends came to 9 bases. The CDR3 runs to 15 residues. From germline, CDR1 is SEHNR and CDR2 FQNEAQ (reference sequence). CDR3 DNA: TGTGCCAGCAGCTGGACCGGGACAACTAATGAAAAACTGTTTTTT. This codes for CASSWTGTTNEKLFF.

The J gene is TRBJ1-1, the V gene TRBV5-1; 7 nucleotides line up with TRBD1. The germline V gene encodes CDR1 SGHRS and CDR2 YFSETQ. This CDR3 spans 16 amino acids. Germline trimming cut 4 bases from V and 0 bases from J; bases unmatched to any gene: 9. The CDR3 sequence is CASSPGTVELNTEAFF. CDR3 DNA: TGCGCCAGCAGCCCAGGGACAGTCGAATTGAACACTGAAGCTTTCTTT.

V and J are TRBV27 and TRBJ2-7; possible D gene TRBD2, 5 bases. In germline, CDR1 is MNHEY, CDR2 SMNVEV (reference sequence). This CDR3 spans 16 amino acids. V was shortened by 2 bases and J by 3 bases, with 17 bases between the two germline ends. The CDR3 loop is CASSLTWVTGNYEQYF. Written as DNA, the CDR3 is TGTGCCAGCAGTTTAACGTGGGTAACGGGGAACTACGAGCAGTACTTC.

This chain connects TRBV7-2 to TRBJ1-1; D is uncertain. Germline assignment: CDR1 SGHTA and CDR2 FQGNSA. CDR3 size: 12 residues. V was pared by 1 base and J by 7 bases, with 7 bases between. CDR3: CASSLGGVEAFF. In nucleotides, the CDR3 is TGTGCCAGCAGCTTAGGCGGGGTTGAAGCTTTCTTT.